These 28 T cell receptor beta chains were all obtained from the same sample, sequenced in a study of graft-versus-host responses after intestinal transplantation. Assay: immunoSEQ multiplex PCR; the TCRdb copy retains only in-frame clones and omits some. Seen here are approximately 14,000 clones, 35% observed once, and the top ten hold roughly 2.2%. Plating combined approximately 200,000 CFSE-labeled responder cells with approximately 200,000 irradiated, violet-dye-labeled stimulator cells. The source material was alloreactive CD8+ T cells from a mixed lymphocyte reaction culture, sampled before intestinal transplant. Described subset: CFSE-low proliferating T cells sorted from roughly 6-day pre-transplant mixed lymphocyte reaction (GvH or HvG direction). The receptor source for this set is a human patient who received an intestinal transplant.

The chain is built from TRBV7-8 and TRBJ1-1; tentatively, D is TRBD1 (5 bases). V lost 6 bases and J lost 3, with 20 bases in between. Germline V gene data show CDR1 as SGHVS and CDR2 as FQNEAQ. This CDR3 is built from 16 residues. This CDR3 reads CASRLIWGDFDTEAFF. In DNA form, the CDR3 reads TGTGCCAGCAGGCTAATTTGGGGGGACTTTGACACTGAAGCTTTCTTT.

This clone was seen once. V is TRBV4-1 and J is TRBJ1-2; D perhaps matches TRBD1 (5 bases). Germline assignment: CDR1 MGHRA and CDR2 YSYEKL. CDR3 length: 14 residues. V lost 1 base and J lost 5, with 11 bases in between. The CDR3: CASSQVGDSYGYTF. The CDR3 DNA sequence: TGCGCCAGCAGCCAAGTAGGGGATTCATATGGCTACACCTTC.

This clone was detected only once. The chain recombines TRBV27 with TRBJ1-2; D is unresolved. The V gene lost 4 bases and the J gene lost 4 bases, with 10 bases spanning the gap. Germline V gene data show CDR1 as MNHEY and CDR2 as SMNVEV (reference sequence). The CDR3 consists of 13 residues. CDR3 sequence (DNA): TGTGCCAGCAGTTGGGCGCCTGGCTATGGCTACACCTTC. This gives the protein CASSWAPGYGYTF.

V is TRBV27 and J is TRBJ1-1, with a weak D call TRBD1 (5 bases). With 8 bases removed from V and 1 base from J, the gap between germline ends came to 14 bases. The CDR3 is 14 residues long. Germline-derived CDR1 and CDR2 are MNHEY and SMNVEV (reference sequence). CDR3 amino acids: CASRPGLGNTEAFF. Here the CDR3 DNA reads TGTGCCAGCCGGCCGGGGCTAGGGAACACTGAAGCTTTCTTT.

This clone was detected a few times. The V and J genes are TRBV4-1 and TRBJ1-3, with 7 positions matching TRBD1. Trimming removed 4 bases from V and 2 bases from J; junction bases left unmatched: 8. CDR3 length equals 16 residues. Germline V lookup: CDR1 MGHRA, CDR2 YSYEKL. The CDR3 sequence is CASSPGTAVTGNTIYF. The CDR3 coding sequence is TGCGCCAGCAGCCCCGGGACAGCCGTAACTGGAAACACCATATATTTT.

Turning to this clone: At one end the junction does not follow the germline gene, possibly because of a read error. V and J are TRBV6-9 and TRBJ2-5; D is possibly TRBD2 (5 bases). Germline V lookup: CDR1 MNHGY, CDR2 SVAAGI. The CDR3 loop spans 15 amino acids. CDR3 sequence (DNA): TGTGCCAGCAGTCATTCGGACTCAGTGGGGGAGACCCAGTACTTC. Its protein product is CASSHSDSVGETQYF.

The chain recombines TRBV27 with TRBJ1-1; 7 bases align to TRBD1. This CDR3 contains 16 residues. Germline V gives CDR1 MNHEY, CDR2 SMNVEV (reference sequence). V lost 6 bases, J lost 5 bases, and 15 bases stayed unmatched. The CDR3 loop is CASRLTGNLVRTEAFF. CDR3 nucleotides: TGTGCCAGCAGGCTGACAGGGAATCTGGTAAGGACTGAAGCTTTCTTT.

The CDR3, as DNA: TGTGCCAGCCCCCACTTGGCCTACCTAGCCACTGAAGCTTTCTTT. It specifies CASPHLAYLATEAFF. The gene calls are TRBV27 and TRBJ1-1; no reliable D call. The CDR3 extends over 15 amino acids. Germline values: CDR1 MNHEY, CDR2 SMNVEV (reference sequence). The ends were cut back, 8 bases at V and 4 bases at J, with 20 bases in the middle.

This clone is deemed medium-sized. The junction shows a germline mismatch at one end, possibly a read error. The V call is TRBV5-1, the J call TRBJ2-5, with 7 nucleotides matching TRBD1. This CDR3 spans 14 amino acids. Germline loops: CDR1 SGHRS, CDR2 YFSETQ. This CDR3 is CASSQGDRPLPQDF. The CDR3 region has the DNA TGCGCCAGCAGCCAGGGGGACAGACCCTTACCCCAGGACTTC. Together with reference TRBV5-1 and TRBJ2-5, the CDR3 gives the full variable domain: KAGVTQTPRYLIKTRGQQVTLSCSPISGHRSVSWYQQTPGQGLQFLFEYFSETQRNKGNFPGRFSGRQFSNSRSEMNVSTLELGDSALYLCASSQGDRPLPQDFGPGTRLLVL.

This clone has only a few counts. V is TRBV1 and J is TRBJ2-2. TRBV1 is marked as a pseudogene. The CDR3 spans 12 residues. CDR3 loop: CTSSNVTGELFF. For the CDR3, the DNA is TGCACCAGCAGCAATGTTACCGGGGAGCTGTTTTTT.

The sample holds a few counts of this clone. The J gene is TRBJ2-5, the V gene TRBV14; unclear D gene. The V end was cut by 3 bases, the J end by 7 bases, with 9 bases between. CDR3 size: 12 residues. Germline-derived CDR1 and CDR2 are SGHDN and FVKESK. The CDR3 DNA reads as TGTGCCAGCAGCCAGGACCCCGGGACCCAGTACTTC. Its protein is CASSQDPGTQYF.

The V and J genes are TRBV27 and TRBJ2-7, with a possible D match to TRBD1 (6 bases). Trimming removed 0 bases at V and 5 bases at J, with 17 bases between. This CDR3 is 16 amino acids long. Germline V gives CDR1 MNHEY, CDR2 SMNVEV (reference sequence). CDR3 DNA: TGTGCCAGCAGTTTATCGGTCGGGACAATGACCGACGAGCAGTACTTC. It encodes CASSLSVGTMTDEQYF.

This CDR3 reads CASSVEIGPPHSPLHF. For the CDR3, the DNA is TGTGCCAGCAGCGTAGAGATTGGGCCTCCCCATTCACCCCTCCACTTT. V gene TRBV9 combines with J gene TRBJ1-6; the D is unclear. Germline V gives CDR1 SGDLS, CDR2 YYNGEE. V lost 0 bases, J lost 8 bases, and 15 bases lay in between. The CDR3 is made up of 16 amino acids.

The chain carries TRBV27 and TRBJ2-7; TRBD2 is a possible D gene (6 bases). CDR3 length: 13 amino acids. Germline V gene lookup returns CDR1 MNHEY and CDR2 SMNVEV (reference sequence). Trimming took 2 bases from V and 3 from J, leaving 8 bases between them. The CDR3 reads CASSLGGGYEQYF. CDR3 in DNA: TGTGCCAGCAGTTTAGGGGGAGGCTACGAGCAGTACTTC.

There are a few counts of this clone. In DNA, the CDR3 is TGTGCCTGGAGTCCGCCCCTAGCGGGGGGGCGCTACAATGAGCAGTTCTTC. It yields the protein CAWSPPLAGGRYNEQFF. This rearrangement joins TRBV30 to TRBJ2-1; 12 nucleotides line up with TRBD2. The CDR3 spans 17 residues. Per germline, CDR1 GTSNPN and CDR2 SVGIG (reference sequence). J lost 3 bases, V lost 2 bases, and 8 bases had no gene match.

The chain joins TRBV4-1 to TRBJ1-6; D may be TRBD1 (5 bases). V was trimmed by 0 bases and J by 1 base, leaving 10 bases between them. This CDR3 comprises 17 residues. Germline-derived CDR1 and CDR2 are MGHRA and YSYEKL. Written as DNA, the CDR3 is TGCGCCAGCAGCCAAGATTCTGGGGGTTCCTATAATTCACCCCTCCACTTT. It translates to CASSQDSGGSYNSPLHF.

There are a few counts of this clone. V and J are TRBV7-9 and TRBJ2-3, with D perhaps TRBD1 (6 bases). The V gene lost 4 bases and the J gene lost 6 bases, with 14 bases spanning the gap. CDR3 size: 14 residues. Germline V CDR1 and CDR2: SEHNR, FQNEAQ (reference sequence). CDR3 region: CASSSSLGADTQYF. CDR3 nucleotide sequence: TGTGCCAGCAGCTCATCGTTGGGGGCGGATACGCAGTATTTT.

This clone was detected a few times. The chain has TRBV4-1 and TRBJ2-1; D is undetermined. Trimming removed 4 bases at V and 5 bases at J, with 9 bases between. The germline V gene encodes CDR1 MGHRA and CDR2 YSYEKL. The CDR3 has 13 amino acids. DNA for the CDR3: TGCGCCAGCAGCCTTTTAGGCCACAATGAGCAGTTCTTC. Its translation: CASSLLGHNEQFF.

This clone was observed a handful of times. The chain is built from TRBV27 and TRBJ1-5; 8 nucleotides match TRBD1. Per the germline V gene, CDR1 is MNHEY and CDR2 is SMNVEV (reference sequence). The junction had 4 bases not matched to a gene; V was cut back by 5 bases and J by 4 bases. The CDR3 totals 14 residues. In DNA form, the CDR3 reads TGTGCCAGCAGTCCACGGACAGGGAATCAGCCCCAGCATTTT. Translation: CASSPRTGNQPQHF.

This rearrangement joins TRBV7-9 to TRBJ1-5, with D hard to call. The length of the CDR3 is 13 residues. The germline CDR1 and CDR2 sequences are SEHNR and FQNEAQ (reference sequence). Trimming took 3 bases from V and 4 from J, leaving 7 bases between them. The CDR3 loop reads CASSFGKNQPQHF. CDR3 DNA sequence: TGTGCCAGCAGCTTTGGTAAAAATCAGCCCCAGCATTTT.

This chain uses TRBV27 with TRBJ2-3, with no clear D. This CDR3 contains 14 residues. CDR1 MNHEY and CDR2 SMNVEV come from the germline V gene (reference sequence). The V end was cut by 4 bases, the J end by 0 bases, with 8 bases between. The CDR3 DNA sequence: TGTGCCAGCAGTTGGGTCACCAGCACAGATACGCAGTATTTT. Amino acid sequence: CASSWVTSTDTQYF.

V usage is TRBV10-2 and J usage is TRBJ2-1, with D perhaps TRBD2 (5 bases). The V gene's germline CDR1 is WSHSY and CDR2 SAAADI. This CDR3 has 17 amino acids. Trimming took 2 bases from V and 0 from J, leaving 14 bases between them. CDR3 sequence reads: CASSEALWRSSYNEQFF. CDR3 in DNA: TGCGCCAGCAGTGAGGCTCTGTGGAGGAGCTCCTACAATGAGCAGTTCTTC.

In its sample, this clone was seen a few times. The V and J genes are TRBV4-2 and TRBJ2-3; D might be TRBD2 (6 bases). Germline values: CDR1 LGHNA, CDR2 YNFKEQ. The V gene lost 0 bases and the J gene lost 5 bases, with 18 bases spanning the gap. The CDR3 sequence is 17 residues long. Here the CDR3 reads CASSQEGLAVLKDTQYF. The CDR3 DNA is TGTGCCAGCAGCCAAGAGGGGTTAGCGGTGCTCAAAGATACGCAGTATTTT.

V and J are TRBV29-1 and TRBJ2-1; 8 bases align to TRBD1. Germline CDR1 SQVTM, CDR2 ANQGSEA. The length of the CDR3 is 17 residues. Trimming removed 1 base from V and 2 bases from J; junction bases left unmatched: 10. CDR3 DNA sequence: TGCAGCGTTGAAGGTCTTATGGAGACAGGGGCCTACAATGAGCAGTTCTTC. Its protein product is CSVEGLMETGAYNEQFF.

The chain has TRBV7-9 and TRBJ2-1, with D tentatively TRBD2 (6 bases). The CDR3 has 17 residues. V shed 2 bases and J shed 6 bases, with 20 bases lying between them. Germline V lookup: CDR1 SEHNR, CDR2 FQNEAQ (reference sequence). The DNA of the CDR3 is TGTGCCAGCAGCTTAACCCGCGGCTGGGGGGACCGCAATGAGCAGTTCTTC. It is translated as CASSLTRGWGDRNEQFF.

J is TRBJ2-1 and V is TRBV29-1; 12 nucleotides align to TRBD2. The ends lost 3 bases at V and 6 bases at J; junction bases unmatched: 18. This CDR3 has 19 amino acids. Per the germline V gene, CDR1 is SQVTM and CDR2 is ANQGSEA. This chain's CDR3 is CSVDPVLAGGFRTGNEQFF. The DNA of the CDR3 is TGCAGCGTTGATCCCGTACTAGCGGGGGGATTTCGCACGGGCAATGAGCAGTTCTTC.

By sample share, this clone is medium-sized. The chain links TRBV4-1 to TRBJ2-5; D might be TRBD1 or TRBD2, each matching 5 bases. The germline V gene encodes CDR1 MGHRA and CDR2 YSYEKL. V lost 2 bases, J lost 6 bases, and 10 bases lay in between. The CDR3 runs to 13 residues. The CDR3 coding sequence is TGCGCCAGCAGCCAATGGGGGTCGCAGACCCAGTACTTC. It is translated as CASSQWGSQTQYF.

This clone has a handful of counts. V and J are TRBV7-6 and TRBJ2-3, with TRBD2 matching over 7 bases. With 5 bases clipped from V and 2 bases from J, the junction kept 7 bases outside the gene matches. The germline gives CDR1 SGHVS, CDR2 FNYEAQ. The CDR3 covers 15 residues. The CDR3 protein is CASSPSGYSTDTQYF. In DNA form, the CDR3 reads TGTGCCAGCAGCCCTAGCGGATACTCCACAGATACGCAGTATTTT.